This TCR beta chain stems from a study of T cell repertoires in cytomegalovirus infection. Study summary: Recently described HLA-C-restricted plus well-studied HLA-B-restricted CMV epitopes were used. Public TCR beta signatures marked donors with CMV infection and the matching HLA.

A note on this clonotype: Its antigen is not identified.

Via MiXCR, TCRdb re-called the reads, giving one row per CDR3 protein. Of approximately 120,000 distinct CDR3 sequences in the sample, roughly a third were seen once. Whole-study results and caveats: CMV carriers with the relevant HLA were identified by cumulative public TCR beta family frequency. The ex vivo response was dominated by HLA-C-restricted CMV-specific TCR beta clonotypes.

Per the germline V gene, CDR1 is MNHNY and CDR2 is SVGAGI (reference sequence). With 0 bases removed from V and 3 bases from J, the gap between germline ends came to 16 bases. This CDR3 is built from 17 residues. This rearrangement joins TRBV6-6 to TRBJ2-3, with D possibly matching TRBD1 (6 bases). The clonotype was recovered from a human donor in good health (CMV status not recorded). Some clones in this sample may be carry-over from other donors' samples. Sequencing used CD8+ T cells from cultured PBMCs, obtained from culture after CMV antigen stimulation. The CDR3 DNA reads as TGTGCCAGCAGTTACTCCGTAACCCCCAGGGGAACAGATACGCAGTATTTT. It yields the protein CASSYSVTPRGTDTQYF.